The entry below gives a single T cell receptor (beta chain) sequence along with its context. What it binds is unknown. The source of the sample is a study of blood T cells in healthy people across ages. Background on the study: Using template switching, researchers captured about one barcoded beta molecule for each two T cells. Notes on the study in general: Investigators viewed diversity estimates from one million T cells as underestimates, the study reported.

Trimming stripped 6 bases from V and 1 base from J, with 22 bases between. The V gene's germline CDR1 is DFQATT and CDR2 SNEGSKA (reference sequence). The CDR3 runs 17 residues. A second PCR of about 6 to 11 cycles used a sample-barcoded 5' primer and a J-beta primer mix. TCRdb itself ran the 5' RACE reads through MiXCR, one entry per CDR3 protein. The sample holds about 640,000 distinct CDR3 sequences, roughly 50% seen once. The receptor was derived from a man between 60 and 70 years old in good health. V gene TRBV20-1 combines with J gene TRBJ2-4; a weak D match, TRBD2 (5 bases). Sample: blood. CDR3 bases: TGCAGTGCCTACGACGGCCGGAGGAAATACGCCAAAAACATTCAGTACTTC. Amino acid sequence: CSAYDGRRKYAKNIQYF.